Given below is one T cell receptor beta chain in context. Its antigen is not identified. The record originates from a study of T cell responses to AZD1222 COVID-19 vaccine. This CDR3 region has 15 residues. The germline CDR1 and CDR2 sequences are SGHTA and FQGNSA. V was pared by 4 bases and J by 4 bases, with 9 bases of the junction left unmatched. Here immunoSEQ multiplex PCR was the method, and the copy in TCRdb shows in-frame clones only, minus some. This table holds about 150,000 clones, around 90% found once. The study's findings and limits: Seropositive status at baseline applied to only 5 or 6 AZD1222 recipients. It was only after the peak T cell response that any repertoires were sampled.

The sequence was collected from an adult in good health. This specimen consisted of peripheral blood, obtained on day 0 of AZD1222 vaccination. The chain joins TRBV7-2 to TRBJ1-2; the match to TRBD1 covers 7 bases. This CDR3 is CASSSWDRESYGYTF. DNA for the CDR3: TGTGCCAGCAGCTCCTGGGACAGAGAATCCTATGGCTACACCTTC.